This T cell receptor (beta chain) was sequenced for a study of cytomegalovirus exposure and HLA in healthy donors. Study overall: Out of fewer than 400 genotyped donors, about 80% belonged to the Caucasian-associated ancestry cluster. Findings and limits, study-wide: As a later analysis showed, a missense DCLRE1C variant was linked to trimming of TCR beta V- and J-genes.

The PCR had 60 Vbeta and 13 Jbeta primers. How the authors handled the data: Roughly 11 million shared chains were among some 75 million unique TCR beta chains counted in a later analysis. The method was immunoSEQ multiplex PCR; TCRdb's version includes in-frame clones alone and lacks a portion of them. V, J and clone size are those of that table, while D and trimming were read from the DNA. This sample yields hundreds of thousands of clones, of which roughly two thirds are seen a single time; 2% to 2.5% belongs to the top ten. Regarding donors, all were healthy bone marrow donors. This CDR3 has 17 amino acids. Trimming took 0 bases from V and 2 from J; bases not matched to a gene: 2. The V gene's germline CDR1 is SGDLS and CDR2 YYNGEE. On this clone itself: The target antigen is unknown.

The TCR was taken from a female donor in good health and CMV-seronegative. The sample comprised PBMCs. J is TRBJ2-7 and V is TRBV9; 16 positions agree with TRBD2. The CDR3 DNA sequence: TGTGCCAGCAGCGTAGGGGGGACTAGCGGGAGGGCCTACGAGCAGTACTTC. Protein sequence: CASSVGGTSGRAYEQYF.